The clone carrying this T cell receptor beta chain has a handful of counts. Its antigen is still unknown. The CDR3 length is 12 residues. Trimming cost V 3 bases and J 5 bases, with 5 bases left between them. Germline lookup yields CDR1 LGHNA and CDR2 YNFKEQ. Reverse transcribed after extraction, RNA yielded cDNA as the sequencing template. Clones were sequenced by immunoSEQ multiplex PCR, and TCRdb holds only the in-frame ones, with some missing. This sample has about 200,000 clones, with 55% to 75% found just once. Sample treatment: oral pan-JAK inhibitor, 5-10 mg twice daily. Obtained from alopecia areata patients were lesional scalp punch biopsies along with peripheral blood. Sorting from PBMCs produced CD4+ and CD8+ T cells. This record comes from a study of CD8+ T cells in alopecia areata. At the level of the study: Tofacitinib was given for 6 to 18 months, then stopped for 6 months. Study-wide points: Amid tofacitinib therapy, many expanded lesional clones stayed present in scalp and blood.

The source of this sequence is a human donor with alopecia areata. The sample in question was CD4+ T cells sorted from blood, obtained at week 24, from a patient treated with tofacitinib. This chain joins TRBV4-2 and TRBJ2-1; D gene ambiguous. In DNA form, the CDR3 reads TGTGCCAGCAGCCATGAAAACAATGAGCAGTTCTTC. Its protein is CASSHENNEQFF.